This TCR beta chain was profiled in a study of T-cell reconstitution after alpha-beta-depleted transplantation in children. General observations from the study: In patients about two months after transplant, alpha-beta T cells reportedly arose from several hundred expanded graft clones.

About this clonotype: The antigen is not known.

The TCRbeta library was prepared with unique molecular identifiers. One entry per CDR3 protein, called by TCRdb with MiXCR from the PCR reads. The sample holds about 78,000 distinct CDR3 sequences, 13% to 15% seen once. Trimming removed 3 bases from V and 4 bases from J, with 13 bases in between. The germline V gene has CDR1 LGHNA and CDR2 YSLEER. The CDR3 loop spans 15 amino acids. The source is a male patient aged 2-15 years who had a stem cell transplant for acute lymphoblastic leukemia, so the T cells may come from the graft donor. The chain couples TRBV4-3 to TRBJ2-1, with unresolved D. The source was PBMCs, mostly from graft donor cells, collected 180 days after TCRalphabeta/CD19-depleted stem cell transplant. The CDR3 region is CASSHPGNLYNEQFF. The CDR3 coding sequence is TGCGCCAGCAGCCACCCAGGCAATCTTTACAATGAGCAGTTCTTC.